The sample holds a few counts of the clone carrying this T cell receptor (beta chain). No antigen is known for it. The data stem from a study of neurological immune-mediated disorders. Study-level findings and limits: No expanded-clone CDR3 amino acid sequence recurred across subjects, suggesting private TCR-beta repertoires. While HTLV-1-associated myelopathy showed the greatest TCR clonal expansion, multiple sclerosis showed the least, falling below healthy controls.

Germline CDR1 reads LGHDT; CDR2 reads YNNKEL (reference sequence). J was trimmed by 1 base and V by 4 bases; bases with no gene match: 6. The CDR3 sequence is 15 residues long. Noted time point: technical triplicate 2. Unsorted libraries were generated from 2 million PBMCs held at -80 degrees C. TCRdb itself ran the 5' RACE reads through MiXCR, one entry per CDR3 protein. In the table there are about 59,000 distinct CDR3 sequences, 24% of which are singletons. This TCR derives from a man in his 60s with HTLV-1-associated myelopathy (HAM/TSP). J is TRBJ2-7 and V is TRBV3-1; 8 nucleotides line up with TRBD1. The sample was PBMCs. The CDR3 loop reads CASSRQGTGSYEQYF. The CDR3 DNA sequence: TGTGCCAGCAGCCGACAAGGGACAGGTTCCTACGAGCAGTACTTC.